This entry lists 2 T cell receptor beta chains sequenced from one sample in a study of shared T cell receptors in the human thymus. Here immunoSEQ multiplex PCR was the method, and the copy in TCRdb shows in-frame clones only, minus some. The profile covers approximately 490,000 clones, with 75% to 80% appearing a single time and around 0.012% taken by the ten largest. These data also formed part of another study, on human thymus T cells.

Sequenced material: thymocytes. The receptors come from a boy under two years old with a congenital heart defect.

The chain joins TRBV6-4 to TRBJ2-5; D gene unclear. The CDR3 has 15 amino acids. The germline CDR1 and CDR2 sequences are MRHNA and SNTAGT. V was cut by 10 bases and J by 1 base, with 19 bases left in between. The CDR3 nucleotides are TGTGCCATCAATACGGTCGCGAAAGTCCAAGAGACCCAGTACTTC. It specifies CAINTVAKVQETQYF.

The CDR3 is CASSFSGLAEYEQYF. CDR3 nucleotide sequence: TGTGCCAGCAGTTTTTCTGGACTAGCGGAATACGAGCAGTACTTC. The chain joins TRBV27 to TRBJ2-7; 10 nucleotides align to TRBD2. V lost 3 bases and J lost 4; bases outside the gene matches: 6. The CDR3 runs 15 residues. Germline CDR1 reads MNHEY; CDR2 reads SMNVEV (reference sequence).